The 8 T cell receptor beta chains below all came from one sample that was sequenced in a study of blood T cell repertoires in COVID-19. The protocol was immunoSEQ multiplex PCR, while the TCRdb copy is restricted to in-frame clones and leaves out a portion. The data show 30,000 to 35,000 clones, with roughly 87% seen just once and around 15% held by the top ten. The sequenced sample consisted of peripheral blood. The receptors come from a man aged 55 to 70 with active COVID-19.

As DNA, the CDR3 is TGTGCCAGCAGCCAAGAGGGGCGGGGGGATCTAGATACGCAGTATTTT. Protein sequence: CASSQEGRGDLDTQYF. This sequence joins TRBV4-2 and TRBJ2-3; 8 nucleotides line up with TRBD2. The V and J ends lost 0 bases and 5 bases, in that order; junction bases with no gene match: 7. The CDR3 covers 16 residues. CDR1 and CDR2 from the germline V gene are LGHNA and YNFKEQ.

The chain combines TRBV29-1 with TRBJ1-1; D is unclear. There are 13 residues in the CDR3. The germline V and J ends were trimmed by 6 bases and 1 base, with 12 bases remaining between them. Germline-derived CDR1 and CDR2 are SQVTM and ANQGSEA. This CDR3 is CSVARSWNTEAFF. The CDR3 region has the DNA TGCAGCGTCGCCCGGTCTTGGAACACTGAAGCTTTCTTT.

This clone was seen just once. V gene TRBV6-5 combines with J gene TRBJ2-7; 7 bases align to TRBD1. The CDR3 spans 12 residues. V trimming: 6 bases; J trimming: 7 bases; junction bases outside the gene matches: 6. Looked up from germline, CDR1 is MNHEY and CDR2 is SVGAGI. CDR3 DNA sequence: TGTGCCAGCAGCCTGGTACAGGGGGAGCAGTACTTC. It specifies CASSLVQGEQYF.

This chain joins TRBV6-2 or TRBV6-3 and TRBJ2-1; D may be TRBD2 (7 bases). The length of the CDR3 is 15 residues. From germline, CDR1 is MNHEY and CDR2 SVGEGT. Trimming removed 5 bases at V and 7 bases at J, with 18 bases between. The CDR3 nucleotides are TGTGCCAGCAGTCCCTCAGGGGAGGGGAGGAATGAGCAGTTCTTC. Its translation: CASSPSGEGRNEQFF.

V usage is TRBV3-1 (or the pseudogene TRBV3-2) and J usage is TRBJ1-1, with D hard to call. V shed 4 bases and J shed 3 bases, with 9 bases lying between them. Germline CDR1 LGHDT, CDR2 YNNKEL (reference sequence). The CDR3 extends over 13 amino acids. In nucleotides, the CDR3 is TGTGCCAGCAGCCTGATAGCGGACACTGAAGCTTTCTTT. Translation gives CASSLIADTEAFF.

The CDR3 region is CASSLGDRGNSPLHF. Written as DNA, the CDR3 is TGTGCCAGCAGCTTAGGTGACAGGGGTAATTCACCCCTCCACTTT. The V and J genes are TRBV13 and TRBJ1-6; TRBD1 matches at 8 bases. Per the germline V gene, CDR1 is PRHDT and CDR2 is FYEKMQ (reference sequence). The CDR3 contains 15 residues. J lost 6 bases, V lost 0 bases, and 1 base had no gene match.

This sequence joins TRBV12-5 and TRBJ2-3; a possible D gene is TRBD1 (5 bases). The CDR3 runs 13 residues. Germline assignment: CDR1 LGHNT and CDR2 FRNRAP. V shed 3 bases and J shed 1 base, with 5 bases lying between them. The chain's CDR3 is CASGLQGTDTQYF. CDR3 in DNA: TGTGCTAGTGGTTTACAGGGCACAGATACGCAGTATTTT.

This chain connects TRBV6-2 or TRBV6-3 to TRBJ1-1, with D maybe TRBD1 (6 bases). The ends were cut back, 0 bases at V and 5 bases at J, with 7 bases in the middle. This CDR3 comprises 13 residues. Germline CDR1 and CDR2: MNHEY and SVGEGT. The DNA of the CDR3 is TGTGCCAGCAGTTACTCTGACAGGACTGAAGCTTTCTTT. It translates to CASSYSDRTEAFF.